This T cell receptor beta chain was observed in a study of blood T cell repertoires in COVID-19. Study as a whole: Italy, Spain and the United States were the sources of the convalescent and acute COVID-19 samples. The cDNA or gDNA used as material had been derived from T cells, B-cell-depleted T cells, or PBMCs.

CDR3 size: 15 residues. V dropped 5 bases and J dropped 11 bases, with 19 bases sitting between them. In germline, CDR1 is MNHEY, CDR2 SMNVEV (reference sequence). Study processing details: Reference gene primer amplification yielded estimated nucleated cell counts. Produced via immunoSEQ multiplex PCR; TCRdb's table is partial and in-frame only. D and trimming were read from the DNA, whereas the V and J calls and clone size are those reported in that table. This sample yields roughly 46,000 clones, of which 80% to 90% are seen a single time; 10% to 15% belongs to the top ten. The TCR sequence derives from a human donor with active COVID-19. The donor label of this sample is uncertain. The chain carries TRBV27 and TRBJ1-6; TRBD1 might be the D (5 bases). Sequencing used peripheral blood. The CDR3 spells CASSESGLTKPPLHF. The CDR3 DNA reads TGTGCCAGCAGTGAATCGGGACTTACGAAGCCACCCCTCCACTTT.